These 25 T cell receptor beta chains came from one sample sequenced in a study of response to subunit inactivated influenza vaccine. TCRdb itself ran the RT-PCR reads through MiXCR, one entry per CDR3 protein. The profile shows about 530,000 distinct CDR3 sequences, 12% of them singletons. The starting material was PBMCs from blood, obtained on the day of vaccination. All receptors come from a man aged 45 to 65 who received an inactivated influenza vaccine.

The CDR3 is CASSWEDQRTGSYEQYF. The CDR3 nucleotides are TGCGCCAGCAGCTGGGAAGACCAGAGGACAGGCTCCTACGAGCAGTACTTC. The chain couples TRBV5-1 to TRBJ2-7; 7 nucleotides agree with TRBD1. The length of the CDR3 is 17 residues. Germline-derived CDR1 and CDR2 are SGHRS and YFSETQ. J was trimmed by 0 bases and V by 3 bases; bases with no gene match: 12.

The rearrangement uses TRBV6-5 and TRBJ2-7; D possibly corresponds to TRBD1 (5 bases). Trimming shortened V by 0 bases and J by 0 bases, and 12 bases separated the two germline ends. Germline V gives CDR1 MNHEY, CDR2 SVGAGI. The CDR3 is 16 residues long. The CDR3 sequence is CASSYSRVSSSYEQYF. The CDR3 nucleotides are TGTGCCAGCAGTTACTCCAGGGTCAGCAGCTCCTACGAGCAGTACTTC.

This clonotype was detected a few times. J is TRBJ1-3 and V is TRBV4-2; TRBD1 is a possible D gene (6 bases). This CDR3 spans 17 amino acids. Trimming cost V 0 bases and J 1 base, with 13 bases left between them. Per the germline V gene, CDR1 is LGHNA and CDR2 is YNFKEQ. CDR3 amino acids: CASSQDRTGNSGNTIYF. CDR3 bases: TGTGCCAGCAGCCAAGATCGTACAGGGAATTCTGGAAACACCATATATTTT.

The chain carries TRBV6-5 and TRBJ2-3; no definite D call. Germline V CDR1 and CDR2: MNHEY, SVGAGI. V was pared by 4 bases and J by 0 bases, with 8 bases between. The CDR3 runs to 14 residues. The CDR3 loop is CASSLQPSTDTQYF. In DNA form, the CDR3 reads TGTGCCAGCAGTTTACAACCGAGCACAGATACGCAGTATTTT.

In DNA form, the CDR3 reads TGTGCCAGCAGCCCAGCGGGGGCTAGTCAGCCCCAGCATTTT. Protein sequence: CASSPAGASQPQHF. V is TRBV7-9 and J is TRBJ1-5, with D perhaps TRBD1 (6 bases). The germline V gene has CDR1 SEHNR and CDR2 FQNEAQ (reference sequence). The CDR3 covers 14 residues. The V and J ends lost 5 bases and 6 bases respectively, with 14 bases between them.

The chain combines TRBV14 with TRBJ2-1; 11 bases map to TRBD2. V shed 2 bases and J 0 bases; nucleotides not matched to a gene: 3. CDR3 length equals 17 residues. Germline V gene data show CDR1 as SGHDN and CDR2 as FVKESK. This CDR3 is CASSQMGLAVSYNEQFF. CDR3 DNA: TGTGCCAGCAGCCAAATGGGACTAGCGGTCTCCTACAATGAGCAGTTCTTC.

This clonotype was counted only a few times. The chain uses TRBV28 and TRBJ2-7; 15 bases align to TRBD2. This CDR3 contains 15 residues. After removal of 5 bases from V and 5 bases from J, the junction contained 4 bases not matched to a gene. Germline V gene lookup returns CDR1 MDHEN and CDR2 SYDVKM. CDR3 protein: CASSRGLAGGHEQYF. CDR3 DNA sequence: TGTGCCAGCAGTCGGGGACTAGCGGGGGGCCACGAGCAGTACTTC.

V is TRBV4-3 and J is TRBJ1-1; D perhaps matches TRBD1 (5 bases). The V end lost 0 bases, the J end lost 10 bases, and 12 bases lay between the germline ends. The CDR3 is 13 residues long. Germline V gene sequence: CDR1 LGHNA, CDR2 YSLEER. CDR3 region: CASSQEWGSRAFF. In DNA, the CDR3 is TGCGCCAGCAGCCAAGAGTGGGGGTCCCGAGCTTTCTTT.

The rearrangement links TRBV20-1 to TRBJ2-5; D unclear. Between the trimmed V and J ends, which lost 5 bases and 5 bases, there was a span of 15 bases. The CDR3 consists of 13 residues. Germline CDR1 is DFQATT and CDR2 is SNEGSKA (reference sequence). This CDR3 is CSARYRLSETQYF. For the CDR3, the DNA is TGCAGTGCTCGCTACCGGTTAAGCGAGACCCAGTACTTC.

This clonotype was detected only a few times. DNA of the CDR3: TGCAGTGCTCCAACGGGGGATACGCAGTATTTT. Amino acids: CSAPTGDTQYF. The chain is built from TRBV20-1 and TRBJ2-3; tentative D call: TRBD2 (5 bases). Germline values: CDR1 DFQATT, CDR2 SNEGSKA (reference sequence). V was pared by 5 bases and J by 6 bases, with 9 bases between. The CDR3 covers 11 residues.

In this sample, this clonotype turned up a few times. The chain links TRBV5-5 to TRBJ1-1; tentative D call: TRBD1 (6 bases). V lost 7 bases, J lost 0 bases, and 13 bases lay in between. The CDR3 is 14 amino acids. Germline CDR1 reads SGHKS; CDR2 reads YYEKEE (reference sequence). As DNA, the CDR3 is TGTGCCAGCCTGACGGGACAAGTGAACACTGAAGCTTTCTTT. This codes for CASLTGQVNTEAFF.

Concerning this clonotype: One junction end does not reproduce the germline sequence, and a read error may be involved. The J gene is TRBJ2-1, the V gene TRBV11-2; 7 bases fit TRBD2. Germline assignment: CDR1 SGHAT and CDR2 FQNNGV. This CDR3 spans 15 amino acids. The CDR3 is CASSLGYGRYNEQFF. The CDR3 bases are TGTGCCAGCAGCTTAGGCTACGGGAGGTACAATGAGCAGTTTTTC.

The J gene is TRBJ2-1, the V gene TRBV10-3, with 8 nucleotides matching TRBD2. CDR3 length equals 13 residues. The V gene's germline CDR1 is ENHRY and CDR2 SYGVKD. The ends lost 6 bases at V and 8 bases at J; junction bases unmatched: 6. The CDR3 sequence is CAIRGTRNDEQFF. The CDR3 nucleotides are TGTGCCATCAGGGGGACTAGGAACGATGAGCAGTTCTTC.

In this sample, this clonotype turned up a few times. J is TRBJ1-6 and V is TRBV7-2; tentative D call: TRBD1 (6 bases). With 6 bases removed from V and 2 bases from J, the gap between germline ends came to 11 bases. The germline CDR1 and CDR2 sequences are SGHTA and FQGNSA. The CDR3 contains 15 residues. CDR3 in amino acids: CASRPRTAYNSPLHF. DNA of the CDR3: TGTGCCAGCAGGCCCCGGACAGCCTATAATTCACCCCTCCACTTT. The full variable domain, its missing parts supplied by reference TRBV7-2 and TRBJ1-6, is GAGVSQSPSNKVTEKGKDVELRCDPISGHTALYWYRQSLGQGLEFLIYFQGNSAPDKSGLPSDRFSAERTGGSVSTLTIQRTQQEDSAVYLCASRPRTAYNSPLHFGNGTRLTVT.

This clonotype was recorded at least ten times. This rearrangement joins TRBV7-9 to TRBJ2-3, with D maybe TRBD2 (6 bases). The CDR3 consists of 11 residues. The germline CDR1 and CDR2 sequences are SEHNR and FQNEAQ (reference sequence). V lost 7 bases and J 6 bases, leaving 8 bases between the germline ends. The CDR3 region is CASTSADTQYF. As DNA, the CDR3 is TGTGCCAGCACTAGCGCGGATACGCAGTATTTT.

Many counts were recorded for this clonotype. DNA for the CDR3: TGTGCCAGCAGTTTAGACAGGGGGCTTAGGAATGAGCAGTTCTTC. Its protein product is CASSLDRGLRNEQFF. The chain joins TRBV12-3 or TRBV12-4 to TRBJ2-1, with 9 bases that match TRBD1. The CDR3 is made up of 15 amino acids. V lost 1 base to trimming and J lost 7 bases; unmatched junction nucleotides: 5.

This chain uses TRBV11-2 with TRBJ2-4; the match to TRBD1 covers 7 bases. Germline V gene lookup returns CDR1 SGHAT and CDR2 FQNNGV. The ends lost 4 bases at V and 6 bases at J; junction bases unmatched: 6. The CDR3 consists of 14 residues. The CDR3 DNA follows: TGTGCCAGCAGCTCAGACAGGGCTGGAAACATTCAGTACTTC. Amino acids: CASSSDRAGNIQYF.

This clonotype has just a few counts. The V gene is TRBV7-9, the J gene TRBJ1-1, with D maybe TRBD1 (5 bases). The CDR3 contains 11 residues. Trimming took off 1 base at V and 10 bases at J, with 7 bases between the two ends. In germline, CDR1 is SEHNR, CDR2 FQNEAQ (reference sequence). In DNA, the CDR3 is TGTGCCAGCAGCTTAGTGGGGGTAGCTTTCTTT. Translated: CASSLVGVAFF.

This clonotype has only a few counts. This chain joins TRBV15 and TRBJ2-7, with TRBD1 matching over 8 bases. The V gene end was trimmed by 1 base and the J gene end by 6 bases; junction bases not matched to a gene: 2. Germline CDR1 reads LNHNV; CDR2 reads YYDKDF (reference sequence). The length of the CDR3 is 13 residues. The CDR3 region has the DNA TGTGCCACCAGCAGAGGACAGGGGAGCGAGCAGTACTTC. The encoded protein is CATSRGQGSEQYF.

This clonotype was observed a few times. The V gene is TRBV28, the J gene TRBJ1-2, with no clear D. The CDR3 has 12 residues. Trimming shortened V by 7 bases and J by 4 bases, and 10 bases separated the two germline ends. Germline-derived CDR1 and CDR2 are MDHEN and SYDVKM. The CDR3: CASKGRVYGYTF. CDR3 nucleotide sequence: TGTGCCAGCAAAGGGAGGGTCTATGGCTACACCTTC.

The CDR3 DNA is TGCAGCGTTGCCCCCCGACAGTTCAATGAGCAGTTCTTC. Its translation is CSVAPRQFNEQFF. V and J are TRBV29-1 and TRBJ2-1, with D possibly matching TRBD1 (5 bases). The CDR3 consists of 13 residues. The V gene's germline CDR1 is SQVTM and CDR2 ANQGSEA. V lost 4 bases and J 6 bases, leaving 13 bases between the germline ends.

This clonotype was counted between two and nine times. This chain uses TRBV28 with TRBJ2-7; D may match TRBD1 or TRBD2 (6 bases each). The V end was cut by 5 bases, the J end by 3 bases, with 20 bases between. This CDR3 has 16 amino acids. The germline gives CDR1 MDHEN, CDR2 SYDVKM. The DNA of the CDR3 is TGTGCCAGCAGTCGACCCAGGGGTAGCGGTGTCTACGAGCAGTACTTC. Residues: CASSRPRGSGVYEQYF.

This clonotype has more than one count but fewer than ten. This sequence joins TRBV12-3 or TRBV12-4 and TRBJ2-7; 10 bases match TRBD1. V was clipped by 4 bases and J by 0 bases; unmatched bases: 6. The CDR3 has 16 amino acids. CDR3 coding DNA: TGTGCCAGCAGTTGGACAGGGGGAAGTGTCTCCTACGAGCAGTACTTC. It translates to CASSWTGGSVSYEQYF.

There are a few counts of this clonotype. CDR3: CASSQDLGTSGTHEQYF. In DNA, the CDR3 is TGCGCCAGCAGCCAAGATCTGGGGACTAGCGGGACCCACGAGCAGTACTTC. The V call is TRBV4-3, the J call TRBJ2-7; 13 nucleotides align to TRBD2. Looked up from germline, CDR1 is LGHNA and CDR2 is YSLEER. The CDR3 extends over 17 amino acids. The J segment lost 5 bases and the V segment lost 0 bases, leaving 7 bases of the junction unmatched.

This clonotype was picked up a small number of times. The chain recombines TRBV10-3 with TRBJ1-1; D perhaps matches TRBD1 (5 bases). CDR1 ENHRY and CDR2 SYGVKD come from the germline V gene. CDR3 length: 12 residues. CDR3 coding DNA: TGTGCGTCGAGGTTGAGCCAGGGACAAGCTTTCTTT. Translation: CASRLSQGQAFF.